The T cell receptor beta chain under discussion was sequenced for a study of glioma-infiltrating T cells after dendritic cell vaccination. Looking at the study overall: Treatment, given 2003 to 2012, was autologous tumor lysate-pulsed dendritic cell vaccination. Study-wide findings and caveats: Patients with more pretreatment TILs had longer time to progression and survival.

CDR1 and CDR2 from the germline V gene are MNHEY and SVGAGI. V shed 0 bases and J 5 bases; nucleotides not matched to a gene: 4. The CDR3 consists of 15 residues. As concerns this clone: Its specificity is not known.

Up to 2 ug genomic DNA was used for TCRB CDR3 amplification. Primers: 60 V beta forward and 13 J beta reverse. Only in-frame clones appear in the TCRdb table, and some are missing; sequencing was by immunoSEQ multiplex PCR. Here the sample spans 65,000 to 80,000 clones, over 75% being singletons. As for time point: after dendritic cell vaccination, including at tumor progression/relapse. This specimen was blood, taken after dendritic cell vaccination. This clonotype originated in a human donor with glioblastoma. V is TRBV6-5 and J is TRBJ1-1, with 9 positions matching TRBD1. Here the CDR3 reads CASSYSGQGRTEAFF. CDR3 coding DNA: TGTGCCAGCAGTTACTCAGGACAGGGGAGGACTGAAGCTTTCTTT.